This T cell receptor beta chain was obtained from a study of blood T cell repertoires in COVID-19. Study at large: Researchers got acute and convalescent COVID-19 samples from the United States, Italy and Spain. T cells, B-cell-depleted T cells, or PBMCs provided the cDNA or gDNA that served as material.

The Seattle patients joined while their infection was active and were tracked longitudinally afterward. V was pared by 3 bases and J by 0 bases, with 1 base of the junction left unmatched. CDR3 length: 15 residues. Germline assignment: CDR1 SGHRS and CDR2 YFSETQ. In the source study's methods: Cell counts per sample came from amplifying reference gene primers. Using immunoSEQ multiplex PCR, the repertoire was profiled, and TCRdb retains in-frame clones only, with some absent. The V and J calls and clone size come from that table; D and trimming were worked out from the DNA. The repertoire consists of 150,000 to 250,000 clones, with around 79% occurring once and the leading ten covering around 5.4%.

The chain joins TRBV5-1 to TRBJ2-2, with 8 bases identical to TRBD1. The receptor was derived from a woman in her forties with COVID-19, enrolled during active disease. The sample taken for sequencing was peripheral blood. The CDR3 protein is CASSSDRANTGELFF. Written as DNA, the CDR3 is TGCGCCAGCAGCTCGGACAGGGCGAACACCGGGGAGCTGTTTTTT.